This passage covers 15 T cell receptor beta chains from one sample sequenced in a study of neoadjuvant anti-PD-1 for oral cavity cancer. The data were produced by immunoSEQ multiplex PCR, yet TCRdb's version contains in-frame clones alone and is incomplete. This sample has 14,000 or so clones, with about 73% found just once. Time point of the sample: after neoadjuvant nivolumab, at surgical resection. The sequencing used PBMCs, collected after nivolumab (anti-PD-1) treatment. Source of these receptors: a person aged 40 to 85 with oral cavity squamous cell carcinoma.

This clone was counted only a few times. The chain uses TRBV2 and TRBJ2-1; TRBD2 aligns across 12 bases. The CDR3 sequence is 15 residues long. Germline CDR1 SNHLY, CDR2 FYNNEI. The V and J ends lost 1 base and 8 bases, in that order; junction bases with no gene match: 3. The CDR3 sequence is CASSEGLAGGDEQFF. DNA of the CDR3: TGTGCCAGCAGTGAAGGGCTAGCGGGAGGGGATGAGCAGTTCTTC.

This clone showed up just a few times. V is TRBV6-6 and J is TRBJ1-1, with D unresolved. Trimming removed 7 bases from V and 1 base from J, with 7 bases in between. The CDR3 runs to 12 residues. The germline V gene has CDR1 MNHNY and CDR2 SVGAGI (reference sequence). CDR3 coding DNA: TGTGCCAGCACCGAGAAGAACACTGAAGCTTTCTTT. It yields the protein CASTEKNTEAFF.

A remark on this clone: The CDR3 end shows no conserved phenylalanine or tryptophan, and so a read error is likely. The limits of the CDR3 on the DNA are not certain, so only TCRdb's listed CDR3 is given. The chain carries TRBV2 and TRBJ2-2; the D segment call TRBD1 is taken from the table without a DNA check. The CDR3 region is 12 residues in length, termini included. CDR1 is SNHLY, CDR2 FYNNEI, per germline. The CDR3 is CASSENQGPSTS.

The chain employs TRBV5-1 and TRBJ2-2, with 14 bases that match TRBD2. The CDR3 has 19 amino acids. Germline-derived CDR1 and CDR2 are SGHRS and YFSETQ. J lost 1 base, V lost 4 bases, and 9 bases had no gene match. Here the CDR3 DNA reads TGCGCCAGCAGCCCCGAGGGGACTAGCGGGGGACTGAACACCGGGGAGCTGTTTTTT. It codes for CASSPEGTSGGLNTGELFF.

The chain is built from TRBV18 and TRBJ2-7; 11 bases fit TRBD1. The CDR3 has 14 amino acids. CDR1 and CDR2 (germline): KGHSH, LQKENI. Unmatched junction bases numbered 4, after V lost 3 bases and J lost 6 bases. This chain's CDR3 is CASSPGTGGLEQYF. DNA for the CDR3: TGTGCCAGCTCACCCGGGACAGGGGGTCTCGAGCAGTACTTC.

This clone was seen only a few times. V gene TRBV30 combines with J gene TRBJ1-5; D uncertain. This CDR3 is built from 14 residues. Germline CDR1 and CDR2: GTSNPN and SVGIG (reference sequence). V gave up 2 bases and J gave up 6 bases, with 14 bases separating them. The CDR3 loop reads CAWSSLGSGQPQHF. As DNA, the CDR3 is TGTGCCTGGAGTTCTCTTGGGAGCGGTCAGCCCCAGCATTTT.

The DNA of the CDR3 is TGCGCCAGCAGCCCCGGGACAGAGGCAACTAATGAAAAACTGTTTTTT. Its protein product is CASSPGTEATNEKLFF. The genes are TRBV5-1 and TRBJ1-4; 7 bases map to TRBD1. Losses at the gene ends were 4 bases for V and 0 bases for J; bases not matched to a gene: 6. Germline assignment: CDR1 SGHRS and CDR2 YFSETQ. The CDR3 totals 16 residues.

The rearrangement joins TRBV19 to TRBJ1-1; D perhaps matches TRBD1 (5 bases). Trimming shortened V by 3 bases and J by 11 bases, and 13 bases separated the two germline ends. The CDR3 totals 12 residues. CDR1 and CDR2 from the germline V gene are LNHDA and SQIVND (reference sequence). For the CDR3, the DNA is TGTGCCAGTAGTATTGCCCAGGGTCGGGCTTTCTTT. This encodes CASSIAQGRAFF.

This chain uses TRBV6-5 with TRBJ1-2, with 10 bases that match TRBD1. This CDR3 comprises 14 residues. Germline V lookup: CDR1 MNHEY, CDR2 SVGAGI. Unmatched junction bases numbered 6, after V lost 6 bases and J lost 5 bases. The DNA for the CDR3 is TGTGCCAGCAGCCTGGGACAGGGGAATTATGGCTACACCTTC. It is translated as CASSLGQGNYGYTF.

The rearrangement links TRBV15 to TRBJ2-7, with TRBD2 as a possible D gene (5 bases). CDR1 and CDR2 (germline): LNHNV, YYDKDF (reference sequence). This CDR3 has 15 amino acids. Deletions cut 0 bases from V and 6 bases from J, with 15 bases between. In DNA form, the CDR3 reads TGTGCCACCAGCAGAGACCTCGGGGAATGGGGCGAGCAGTACTTC. It codes for CATSRDLGEWGEQYF.

This chain uses TRBV7-8 with TRBJ1-4; D might be TRBD1 (6 bases). V was trimmed by 5 bases and J by 0 bases, leaving 7 bases between them. The germline CDR1 and CDR2 sequences are SGHVS and FQNEAQ. CDR3 length equals 14 residues. CDR3 nucleotide sequence: TGTGCCAGCAGCCGGACAGCAACTAATGAAAAACTGTTTTTT. It yields the protein CASSRTATNEKLFF. Supplemented by reference TRBV7-8 and TRBJ1-4, the full variable domain reads GAGVSQSPRYKVAKRGQDVALRCDPISGHVSLFWYQQALGQGPEFLTYFQNEAQLDKSGLPSDRFFAERPEGSVSTLKIQRTQQEDSAVYLCASSRTATNEKLFFGSGTQLSVL.

The chain combines TRBV27 with TRBJ2-1; D tentatively fits TRBD1 or TRBD2 (6 bases each). This CDR3 comprises 19 residues. V was pared by 5 bases and J by 2 bases, with 25 bases between. Germline V gene data show CDR1 as MNHEY and CDR2 as SMNVEV (reference sequence). The CDR3 region has the DNA TGTGCCAGCAGTCACCGAGGGGCTGGAGGGACAAAGACCTACAATGAGCAGTTCTTC. This codes for CASSHRGAGGTKTYNEQFF.

This clone was recorded only once. The V gene is TRBV11-1, the J gene TRBJ2-7; 7 nucleotides align to TRBD1. The germline CDR1 and CDR2 sequences are SGHAT and FQDESV (reference sequence). V shed 5 bases, J shed 1 base, and the junction held 11 bases outside the gene matches. This CDR3 contains 16 residues. The DNA for the CDR3 is TGTGCCAGCAGCGACACGGGACAGAGTCCTTCCTACGAGCAGTACTTC. It is translated as CASSDTGQSPSYEQYF.

The sample holds a few counts of this clone. V is TRBV7-9 and J is TRBJ1-1, with D tentatively TRBD1 (6 bases). Trimming left V 8 bases short and J 0 bases short, with 13 bases between. The CDR3 sequence is 14 residues long. Germline values: CDR1 SEHNR, CDR2 FQNEAQ (reference sequence). In DNA, the CDR3 is TGTGCCAGCGGCTATACAGGGATGAACACTGAAGCTTTCTTT. It encodes CASGYTGMNTEAFF.

The rearrangement joins TRBV2 to TRBJ2-1, with 10 nucleotides matching TRBD2. Germline V gives CDR1 SNHLY, CDR2 FYNNEI. V was pared by 7 bases and J by 7 bases, with 7 bases of the junction left unmatched. The CDR3 runs 14 residues. CDR3 region: CASNTLAGANEQFF. In nucleotides, the CDR3 is TGTGCCAGCAACACGCTAGCGGGAGCTAATGAGCAGTTCTTC.